This paragraph covers one T cell receptor (beta chain) sequence. TCRdb keeps only in-frame clones here, not all; method: immunoSEQ multiplex PCR. The table shows around 96,000 clones, with around nine tenths occurring only once. The data stem from a study of T cell responses to AZD1222 COVID-19 vaccine. The V gene end was trimmed by 7 bases and the J gene end by 9 bases; junction bases not matched to a gene: 9. CDR1 is MDHEN, CDR2 SYDVKM, per germline. This CDR3 contains 14 residues. The receptor was derived from an adult in good health. The V and J genes are TRBV28 and TRBJ1-6; 7 nucleotides align to TRBD1. The sequences come from peripheral blood, collected on day 0 of AZD1222 vaccination. The CDR3 bases are TGTGCCAGCAACTACGACAGGGCCAGTTCACCCCTCCACTTT. Translation gives CASNYDRASSPLHF.